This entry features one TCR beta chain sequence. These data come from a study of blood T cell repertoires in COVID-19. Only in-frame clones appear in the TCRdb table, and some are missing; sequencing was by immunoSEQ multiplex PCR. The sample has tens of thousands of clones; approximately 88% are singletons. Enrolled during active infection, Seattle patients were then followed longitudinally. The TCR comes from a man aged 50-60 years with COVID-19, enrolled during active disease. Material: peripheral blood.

The CDR3 is CSVGTDPARRLNTGELFF. The CDR3 bases are TGCAGCGTTGGCACCGATCCCGCGCGTCGACTCAACACCGGGGAGCTGTTTTTT. The genes are TRBV29-1 and TRBJ2-2, with D unclear. With 4 bases removed from V and 2 bases from J, the gap between germline ends came to 23 bases. The CDR3 is made up of 18 amino acids. In germline, CDR1 is SQVTM, CDR2 ANQGSEA.